The 19 T cell receptor beta chains reported below all come from one sample, sequenced in a study of naive and memory T cell subsets. Stated treatment: skin biopsy from PPD injection site in Mantoux-positive individual. The library had UMIs added by 3' ligation of an oligonucleotide to TCR cDNA. Four PCR rounds used nested alpha and beta constant region primers plus the SP2 primer. TCRdb reanalysed the UMI-ligation and nested PCR reads using MiXCR and keeps one entry per CDR3 protein. The sample carries tens of thousands of distinct CDR3 sequences, approximately 11% recorded once. Specimen: skin, collected from a tuberculin skin test site. The origin of the receptors is an adult in good health.

This clonotype has ten or more counts. The V gene is TRBV4-1, the J gene TRBJ1-2; TRBD1 agrees at 9 bases. Trimming at V came to 4 bases and at J to 10 bases, leaving 13 bases not matched to a gene. This CDR3 spans 15 amino acids. Germline assignment: CDR1 MGHRA and CDR2 YSYEKL. The CDR3 nucleotides read TGCGCCAGCAGCCCAAAGGTTTGGGACAGGGTCGACTACACCTTC. Protein: CASSPKVWDRVDYTF.

This clonotype showed up just a few times. V and J are TRBV20-1 and TRBJ2-3; D perhaps matches TRBD1 (7 bases). CDR3 length equals 18 residues. From germline, CDR1 is DFQATT and CDR2 SNEGSKA (reference sequence). Deletions cut 8 bases from V and 2 bases from J, with 29 bases between. The CDR3 nucleotides read TGCAGTCCGAAATTAAAGCGCGAGACAGGGAGGTACACAGATACGCAGTATTTT. It specifies CSPKLKRETGRYTDTQYF.

This clonotype has a count of ten or more. The gene calls are TRBV30 and TRBJ2-7; 8 bases are shared with TRBD1. CDR1 is GTSNPN and CDR2 is SVGIG in the germline V gene (reference sequence). The CDR3 is 17 residues long. The ends lost 0 bases at V and 5 bases at J; junction bases unmatched: 15. CDR3 protein: CAWSVHRTGQGANEQYF. CDR3 DNA sequence: TGTGCCTGGAGTGTCCACCGTACCGGTCAGGGGGCTAACGAGCAGTACTTC.

V gene TRBV5-1 combines with J gene TRBJ2-3; 7 bases are shared with TRBD2. Germline lookup yields CDR1 SGHRS and CDR2 YFSETQ. J lost 4 bases, V lost 0 bases, and 5 bases had no gene match. CDR3 length: 15 amino acids. The CDR3 region has the DNA TGCGCCAGCAGCTTGGGTCTGCGGGAGCCAGATACGCAGTATTTT. Amino acid sequence: CASSLGLREPDTQYF.

The table lists this clonotype with many counts. The chain couples TRBV7-9 to TRBJ1-1, with D hard to call. The CDR3 is 15 residues long. Trimming pared 3 bases from V and 3 bases from J, leaving 14 bases between. Germline V gives CDR1 SEHNR, CDR2 FQNEAQ (reference sequence). The CDR3 region is CASSFRNPTDTEAFF. The CDR3 nucleotides read TGTGCCAGCAGCTTCAGAAATCCAACCGACACTGAAGCTTTCTTT.

CDR3 in DNA: TGTGCCAGCAGTGCCGGGACCTCAGAAGGAAACACCATATATTTT. Translating gives CASSAGTSEGNTIYF. The chain uses TRBV4-2 and TRBJ1-3, with a possible D match to TRBD1 (5 bases). V was cut by 6 bases and J by 4 bases, with 16 bases left in between. This CDR3 has 15 amino acids. CDR1 is LGHNA, CDR2 YNFKEQ, per germline.

The chain uses TRBV28 and TRBJ1-6; a weak D match, TRBD1 (6 bases). Germline V CDR1 and CDR2: MDHEN, SYDVKM. CDR3 size: 16 residues. Trimming pared 4 bases from V and 7 bases from J, leaving 17 bases between. DNA of the CDR3: TGTGCCAGCAGTTCGCACTACAGGGCCGGGAATTCACCCCTCCACTTT. It is translated as CASSSHYRAGNSPLHF. The full variable domain, rest sourced from reference TRBV28 and TRBJ1-6, is DVKVTQSSRYLVKRTGEKVFLECVQDMDHENMFWYRQDPGLGLRLIYFSYDVKMKEKGDIPEGYSVSREKKERFSLILESASTNQTSMYLCASSSHYRAGNSPLHFGNGTRLTVT.

This clonotype was seen at least ten times. The V call is TRBV7-9, the J call TRBJ2-4, with no clear D. Germline lookup yields CDR1 SEHNR and CDR2 FQNEAQ (reference sequence). The length of the CDR3 is 12 residues. V lost 1 base, J lost 5 bases, and 3 bases lay in between. The CDR3: CASSLGQNIQYF. DNA for the CDR3: TGTGCCAGCAGCTTAGGCCAAAACATTCAGTACTTC.

In the case of this clonotype: This sequence may be a read error, since a much larger clone differs from it by one base. The rearrangement links TRBV28 to TRBJ1-2; 8 bases map to TRBD1. Losses at the gene ends were 6 bases for V and 8 bases for J; bases not matched to a gene: 20. CDR3 length: 17 residues. The V gene's germline CDR1 is MDHEN and CDR2 SYDVKM. The CDR3 is CASRVFGQGDCWSGYTF. The CDR3 DNA is TGTGCCAGCAGGGTTTTTGGACAGGGTGACTGTTGGAGCGGCTACACCTTC.

This clonotype was observed at least ten times. This chain links TRBV4-1 with TRBJ1-2, with a weak D call TRBD1 (6 bases). This CDR3 contains 14 residues. The V end was cut by 3 bases, the J end by 2 bases, with 10 bases between. Germline V gene lookup returns CDR1 MGHRA and CDR2 YSYEKL. CDR3 residues: CASSQPGQNYGYTF. The DNA for the CDR3 is TGCGCCAGCAGCCAGCCAGGACAGAACTATGGCTACACCTTC.

This chain connects TRBV12-3 or TRBV12-4 to TRBJ2-2; 12 bases are a match to TRBD2. V was pared by 7 bases and J by 9 bases, with 12 bases of the junction left unmatched. The CDR3 sequence is 16 residues long. In DNA, the CDR3 is TGTGCCAGCAACTCCCCTAGCGGGAGGGGTTCCAGGGAGCTGTTTTTT. Amino acids: CASNSPSGRGSRELFF.

Here the CDR3 reads CASRQGATGNTIYF. For the CDR3, the DNA is TGTGCCAGCAGACAGGGGGCCACTGGAAACACCATATATTTT. The rearrangement joins TRBV28 to TRBJ1-3; 9 bases line up with TRBD1. This CDR3 spans 14 amino acids. Trimming took 6 bases from V and 2 from J; bases not matched to a gene: 2. Germline-derived CDR1 and CDR2 are MDHEN and SYDVKM.

This clonotype was detected only a few times. The rearrangement joins TRBV28 to TRBJ1-3; possibly TRBD1 for D (6 bases). This CDR3 is built from 16 residues. The V end was cut by 1 base, the J end by 3 bases, with 13 bases between. From germline, CDR1 is MDHEN and CDR2 SYDVKM. In nucleotides, the CDR3 is TGTGCCAGCAGTTTATACAGGGCTTTTTTTGGAAACACCATATATTTT. It codes for CASSLYRAFFGNTIYF.

In this sample, this clonotype turned up many times. The chain uses TRBV3-1 and TRBJ2-7; 7 positions match TRBD1. The V and J ends lost 5 bases and 7 bases, in that order; junction bases with no gene match: 5. The germline V gene encodes CDR1 LGHDT and CDR2 YNNKEL (reference sequence). This CDR3 has 12 amino acids. CDR3 DNA sequence: TGTGCCAGCAGCAGAGGGGGCTTGGAGCAGTACTTC. Its protein product is CASSRGGLEQYF.

In its sample, this clonotype was seen a few times. At one end, the junction sequence differs from germline, possibly due to a read error. The chain combines TRBV7-7 with TRBJ1-3; D call uncertain. Germline lookup yields CDR1 SSHAT and CDR2 FNYEAQ (reference sequence). The CDR3 sequence is 11 residues long. The CDR3 here is CASSSGDTIYF. Written as DNA, the CDR3 is TGTGCTAGCAGCTCCGGGGACACCATATATTTT.

This clonotype was detected many times. This chain uses TRBV12-3 or TRBV12-4 with TRBJ2-5; D call uncertain. Trimming shortened V by 5 bases and J by 1 base, and 5 bases separated the two germline ends. This CDR3 has 12 residues. CDR3 region: CASSALQETQYF. The CDR3 coding sequence is TGTGCCAGCAGTGCCCTCCAAGAGACCCAGTACTTC.

This clonotype was counted many times. CDR3 residues: CASSQRRSTDTQYF. The DNA for the CDR3 is TGTGCCAGCAGCCAGAGGAGATCCACAGATACGCAGTATTTT. This chain links TRBV4-2 with TRBJ2-3; D call uncertain. Germline assignment: CDR1 LGHNA and CDR2 YNFKEQ. The CDR3 extends over 14 amino acids. V lost 3 bases, J lost 2 bases, and 9 bases lay in between.

This chain joins TRBV6-2 or TRBV6-3 and TRBJ2-2; TRBD2 matches at 10 bases. CDR3 length: 16 amino acids. Germline CDR1 and CDR2: MNHEY and SVGEGT. V dropped 6 bases and J dropped 8; count of bases not matched to a gene: 12. CDR3 coding DNA: TGTGCCAGCAGCCGACCCCAGCGGGGGGGCCCTGGGGAGCTGTTTTTT. Its protein is CASSRPQRGGPGELFF.

This clonotype turned up a few times. V usage is TRBV5-6 and J usage is TRBJ2-6; D uncertain. V dropped 2 bases and J dropped 0 bases, with 3 bases sitting between them. Germline lookup yields CDR1 SGHDT and CDR2 YYEEEE. CDR3 size: 14 residues. This chain's CDR3 is CASSFPSGANVLTF. The CDR3 DNA reads as TGTGCCAGCAGCTTTCCCTCTGGGGCCAACGTCCTGACTTTC.